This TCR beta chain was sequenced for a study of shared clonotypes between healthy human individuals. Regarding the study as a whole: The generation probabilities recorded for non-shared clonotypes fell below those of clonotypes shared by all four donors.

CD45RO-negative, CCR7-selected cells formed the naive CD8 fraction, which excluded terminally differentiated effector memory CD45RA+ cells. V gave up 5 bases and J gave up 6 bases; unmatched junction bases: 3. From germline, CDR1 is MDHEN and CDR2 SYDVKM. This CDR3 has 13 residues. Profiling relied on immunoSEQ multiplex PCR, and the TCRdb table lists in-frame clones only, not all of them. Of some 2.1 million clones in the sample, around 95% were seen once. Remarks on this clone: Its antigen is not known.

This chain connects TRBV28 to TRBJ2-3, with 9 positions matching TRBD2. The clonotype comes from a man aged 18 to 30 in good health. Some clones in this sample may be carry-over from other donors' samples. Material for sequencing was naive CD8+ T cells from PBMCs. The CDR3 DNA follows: TGTGCCAGCAGTGGGCGGGGGGGCGATACGCAGTATTTT. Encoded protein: CASSGRGGDTQYF.